Listed here are 29 T cell receptor beta chains from one sample, sequenced in a study of blood T cell repertoires in COVID-19. Produced via immunoSEQ multiplex PCR; TCRdb's table is partial and in-frame only. The sample contains 200,000 or so clones, approximately 90% of which appear only once. Sequenced input: PBMCs or T cells enriched from blood (not recorded which). Every receptor here comes from a woman aged 40 to 55 with acute COVID-19.

The DNA of the CDR3 is TGCGCCAGCAGCTTTGAGGGGGACTATGGCTACACCTTC. As protein: CASSFEGDYGYTF. The chain joins TRBV5-1 to TRBJ1-2, with D possibly matching TRBD1 (6 bases). Germline CDR1 and CDR2: SGHRS and YFSETQ. This CDR3 spans 13 amino acids. With 2 bases removed from V and 3 bases from J, the gap between germline ends came to 8 bases. Full variable domain (outside the CDR3, taken from reference TRBV5-1 and TRBJ1-2): KAGVTQTPRYLIKTRGQQVTLSCSPISGHRSVSWYQQTPGQGLQFLFEYFSETQRNKGNFPGRFSGRQFSNSRSEMNVSTLELGDSALYLCASSFEGDYGYTFGSGTRLTVV.

The V and J genes are TRBV7-9 and TRBJ2-4; 10 bases match TRBD1. The CDR3 covers 15 residues. The J segment lost 16 bases and the V segment lost 0 bases, leaving 12 bases of the junction unmatched. Germline V gives CDR1 SEHNR, CDR2 FQNEAQ (reference sequence). CDR3 loop: CASSLADRGPGMGYF. DNA for the CDR3: TGTGCCAGCAGCTTAGCTGACAGGGGGCCGGGGATGGGATACTTC.

V gene TRBV2 combines with J gene TRBJ1-2; the D is unclear. V gave up 2 bases and J gave up 4 bases, with 8 bases separating them. CDR1 is SNHLY and CDR2 is FYNNEI in the germline V gene. CDR3 length: 13 residues. This CDR3 is CASSELEAYGYTF. CDR3 nucleotides: TGTGCCAGCAGTGAACTTGAGGCCTATGGCTACACCTTC.

This clone was seen just once. The chain links TRBV4-1 to TRBJ2-1; 10 nucleotides align to TRBD2. The CDR3 runs to 16 residues. V was pared by 0 bases and J by 4 bases, with 3 bases of the junction left unmatched. The germline CDR1 and CDR2 sequences are MGHRA and YSYEKL. The CDR3 loop reads CASSQEPAGGYNEQFF. DNA of the CDR3: TGCGCCAGCAGCCAAGAACCAGCGGGGGGGTACAATGAGCAGTTCTTC.

This clone occurred once. The CDR3 bases are TGTGCCAGCAGCCCCGGAGCAGAGCGCTCTGGAAACACCATATATTTT. This codes for CASSPGAERSGNTIYF. The chain has TRBV7-9 and TRBJ1-3; D is ambiguous. The CDR3 is made up of 16 amino acids. V was trimmed by 5 bases and J by 0 bases, leaving 14 bases between them. Germline-derived CDR1 and CDR2 are SEHNR and FQNEAQ (reference sequence).

This chain connects TRBV3-1 (or the pseudogene TRBV3-2) to TRBJ1-2; D may be TRBD1 (6 bases). There are 14 residues in the CDR3. Per germline, CDR1 LGHDT and CDR2 YNNKEL (reference sequence). The germline V and J ends were trimmed by 1 base and 3 bases, with 9 bases remaining between them. CDR3 DNA: TGTGCCAGCAGCCAAGCGGCAGGGGACTATGGCTACACCTTC. This sequence encodes CASSQAAGDYGYTF.

This chain uses TRBV7-9 with TRBJ1-1; TRBD1 aligns across 7 bases. CDR1 SEHNR and CDR2 FQNEAQ come from the germline V gene (reference sequence). Germline trimming cut 5 bases from V and 3 bases from J; bases unmatched to any gene: 6. This CDR3 has 14 residues. DNA of the CDR3: TGTGCCAGCAGCCAAAAACAGGGGTACACTGAAGCTTTCTTT. Protein sequence: CASSQKQGYTEAFF.

This clone was detected once. The V call is TRBV10-3, the J call TRBJ1-2; 9 bases agree with TRBD1. Trimming removed 7 bases from V and 0 bases from J; junction bases left unmatched: 3. This CDR3 has 14 amino acids. From germline, CDR1 is ENHRY and CDR2 SYGVKD. This chain's CDR3 is CAITGTGSNYGYTF. The CDR3 DNA follows: TGTGCCATCACGGGGACAGGGTCTAACTATGGCTACACCTTC.

The chain couples TRBV19 to TRBJ2-1; 8 positions match TRBD2. The CDR3 has 15 residues. From germline, CDR1 is LNHDA and CDR2 SQIVND (reference sequence). With 2 bases clipped from V and 6 bases from J, the junction kept 6 bases outside the gene matches. As DNA, the CDR3 is TGTGCCAGTAGTATATCCCCGGGGGGGAGCAATGAGCAGTTCTTC. Translated, it gives CASSISPGGSNEQFF.

This clone was picked up a small number of times. The rearrangement links TRBV29-1 to TRBJ1-1; D is ambiguous. Germline V gene sequence: CDR1 SQVTM, CDR2 ANQGSEA. Trimming removed 4 bases from V and 8 bases from J, with 8 bases in between. The CDR3 spans 10 residues. DNA of the CDR3: TGCAGCGTTGGGCCGCGGGAAGCTTTCTTT. Amino acids: CSVGPREAFF.

The chain recombines TRBV2 with TRBJ2-1; 7 bases are a match to TRBD1. This CDR3 spans 16 amino acids. Germline V gives CDR1 SNHLY, CDR2 FYNNEI. Germline trimming cut 1 base from V and 4 bases from J; bases unmatched to any gene: 7. In nucleotides, the CDR3 is TGTGCCAGCAGTGAAGTGGGGACAGCTCCATACAATGAGCAGTTCTTC. It translates to CASSEVGTAPYNEQFF.

The rearrangement uses TRBV3-1 (or the pseudogene TRBV3-2) and TRBJ2-3; 9 nucleotides agree with TRBD2. From germline, CDR1 is LGHDT and CDR2 YNNKEL (reference sequence). Germline trimming cut 2 bases from V and 4 bases from J; bases unmatched to any gene: 7. The CDR3 runs 16 residues. The CDR3 bases are TGTGCCAGCAGCCAAATAGCGGGGGCCCCGCCAGATACGCAGTATTTT. Its protein product is CASSQIAGAPPDTQYF.

V and J are TRBV4-1 and TRBJ1-1; perhaps TRBD1 as D (6 bases). The CDR3 has 17 residues. With 0 bases removed from V and 6 bases from J, the gap between germline ends came to 20 bases. CDR1 and CDR2 from the germline V gene are MGHRA and YSYEKL. The CDR3 DNA sequence: TGCGCCAGCAGCCAAGACGGTGGGACACTCGGATTGGCTGAAGCTTTCTTT. Translated, it gives CASSQDGGTLGLAEAFF.

This rearrangement joins TRBV7-2 to TRBJ2-7; TRBD2 might be the D (7 bases). CDR1 and CDR2 (germline): SGHTA, FQGNSA. The CDR3 extends over 15 amino acids. V dropped 4 bases and J dropped 3 bases, with 16 bases sitting between them. CDR3 amino acids: CASSSLGGAGYEQYF. In DNA form, the CDR3 reads TGTGCCAGCAGCTCGTTAGGGGGGGCGGGCTACGAGCAGTACTTC.

This clone has a handful of counts. This sequence joins TRBV19 and TRBJ1-1; D is unclear. Germline V lookup: CDR1 LNHDA, CDR2 SQIVND (reference sequence). With 3 bases removed from V and 5 bases from J, the gap between germline ends came to 7 bases. This CDR3 spans 12 amino acids. CDR3 protein: CASSIPGTEAFF. CDR3 DNA sequence: TGTGCCAGTAGTATTCCCGGTACTGAAGCTTTCTTT.

The chain has TRBV7-3 and TRBJ2-1; 9 bases line up with TRBD2. Germline CDR1 SGHTA, CDR2 FQGTGA. V shed 1 base, J shed 7 bases, and the junction held 8 bases outside the gene matches. The length of the CDR3 is 16 residues. CDR3 loop: CASSLNSAGGYNEQFF. In DNA, the CDR3 is TGTGCCAGCAGCTTAAACTCAGCGGGGGGATATAATGAGCAGTTCTTC.

This chain links TRBV25-1 with TRBJ2-7; D is undetermined. This CDR3 region has 15 residues. Germline V gives CDR1 MGHDK, CDR2 SYGVNS. CDR3: CARSESVESAYEQYV. In nucleotides, the CDR3 is TGTGCCAGAAGTGAATCTGTCGAATCGGCCTACGAGCAGTACGTC.

This clone was detected once. The chain has TRBV7-9 and TRBJ2-1; a possible D gene is TRBD1 (6 bases). There are 17 residues in the CDR3. From germline, CDR1 is SEHNR and CDR2 FQNEAQ (reference sequence). V was shortened by 1 base and J by 4 bases, with 17 bases between the two germline ends. The DNA for the CDR3 is TGTGCCAGCAGCTTAGGGATTGCCAGGGGTGATTACAATGAGCAGTTCTTC. Translated: CASSLGIARGDYNEQFF.

This rearrangement joins TRBV13 to TRBJ2-2, with a possible D match to TRBD2 (6 bases). V gave up 5 bases and J gave up 5 bases, with 12 bases separating them. The CDR3 runs 14 residues. Germline V gene sequence: CDR1 PRHDT, CDR2 FYEKMQ (reference sequence). The CDR3 DNA is TGTGCCAGCAGCCGCGGGGATCTAACCGGGGAGCTGTTTTTT. Protein: CASSRGDLTGELFF.

The chain links TRBV5-6 to TRBJ1-2, with 8 positions matching TRBD1. This CDR3 contains 14 residues. Germline CDR1 is SGHDT and CDR2 is YYEEEE. The V segment lost 4 bases and the J segment 4 bases; nucleotides outside the gene matches: 6. CDR3 residues: CASSPGTGLYGYTF. The CDR3, as DNA: TGTGCCAGCAGCCCTGGGACAGGACTCTATGGCTACACCTTC. Filled out from reference TRBV5-6 and TRBJ1-2, the complete variable domain reads DAGVTQSPTHLIKTRGQQVTLRCSPKSGHDTVSWYQQALGQGPQFIFQYYEEEERQRGNFPDRFSGHQFPNYSSELNVNALLLGDSALYLCASSPGTGLYGYTFGSGTRLTVV.

The chain employs TRBV15 and TRBJ1-6, with a tentative D call TRBD1 (5 bases). Trimming took off 6 bases at V and 1 base at J, with 10 bases between the two ends. Germline CDR1 LNHNV, CDR2 YYDKDF (reference sequence). This CDR3 spans 15 amino acids. The CDR3 DNA sequence: TGTGCCACCAGGGAAGGGGCTTCCTATAATTCACCCCTCCACTTT. Translating gives CATREGASYNSPLHF.

V and J are TRBV2 and TRBJ1-2, with 9 positions matching TRBD1. This CDR3 spans 13 amino acids. Germline V gives CDR1 SNHLY, CDR2 FYNNEI. The V segment lost 11 bases and the J segment 8 bases; nucleotides outside the gene matches: 12. The CDR3 coding sequence is TGTGCCCCCGGGGGGGACAGGGAGAAGGGCTACACCTTC. The encoded protein is CAPGGDREKGYTF.

V and J are TRBV5-5 and TRBJ2-1; 8 bases are a match to TRBD2. After removal of 2 bases from V and 3 bases from J, the junction contained 4 bases not matched to a gene. In germline, CDR1 is SGHKS, CDR2 YYEKEE (reference sequence). The CDR3 contains 15 residues. The CDR3 region has the DNA TGTGCCAGCAGCTTCGACGCGGGGGGCTACAATGAGCAGTTCTTC. This translates into CASSFDAGGYNEQFF.

The V gene is TRBV24-1, the J gene TRBJ1-1; D not resolved. V was clipped by 7 bases and J by 2 bases, with 13 bases between them. CDR1 is KGHDR and CDR2 is SFDVKD in the germline V gene. The CDR3 extends over 14 amino acids. CDR3 DNA: TGTGCCACCAGGAATAGAGGCGCCAACACTGAAGCTTTCTTT. Residues: CATRNRGANTEAFF.

The rearrangement links TRBV11-2 to TRBJ2-7, with 7 bases identical to TRBD1. There are 14 residues in the CDR3. CDR1 is SGHAT, CDR2 FQNNGV, per germline. The V gene end was trimmed by 5 bases and the J gene end by 2 bases; junction bases not matched to a gene: 6. Written as DNA, the CDR3 is TGTGCCAGCAGCCCGCGACAGGGAACCTACGAGCAGTACTTC. Residues: CASSPRQGTYEQYF. Looking up the rest from reference TRBV11-2 and TRBJ2-7 gives the full variable domain: EAGVAQSPRYKIIEKRQSVAFWCNPISGHATLYWYQQILGQGPKLLIQFQNNGVVDDSQLPKDRFSAERLKGVDSTLKIQPAKLEDSAVYLCASSPRQGTYEQYFGPGTRLTVT.

CDR3 DNA: TGTGCCAGCAGGGGGTGGGCGCGGGGGGCCACAGATACGCAGTATTTT. Protein: CASRGWARGATDTQYF. The V call is TRBV2, the J call TRBJ2-3, with 8 positions matching TRBD2. V was clipped by 6 bases and J by 2 bases; unmatched bases: 10. The germline V gene encodes CDR1 SNHLY and CDR2 FYNNEI. The CDR3 totals 16 residues.

The chain has TRBV18 and TRBJ1-1; TRBD1 might be the D (5 bases). Trimming took 0 bases from V and 6 from J, leaving 14 bases between them. The CDR3 is 15 amino acids. Germline loops: CDR1 KGHSH, CDR2 LQKENI. CDR3 DNA: TGTGCCAGCTCACCACCGAACAGTCCCAGGGCTGAAGCTTTCTTT. Its translation: CASSPPNSPRAEAFF.

The V and J genes are TRBV28 and TRBJ1-4; the match to TRBD1 covers 9 bases. V trimming: 5 bases; J trimming: 2 bases; junction bases outside the gene matches: 6. Germline V gene sequence: CDR1 MDHEN, CDR2 SYDVKM. The CDR3 length is 16 residues. In DNA, the CDR3 is TGTGCCAGCAGTGTCGACAGGGGGAGCACTAATGAAAAACTGTTTTTT. This encodes CASSVDRGSTNEKLFF. The full variable domain, its missing parts supplied by reference TRBV28 and TRBJ1-4, is DVKVTQSSRYLVKRTGEKVFLECVQDMDHENMFWYRQDPGLGLRLIYFSYDVKMKEKGDIPEGYSVSREKKERFSLILESASTNQTSMYLCASSVDRGSTNEKLFFGSGTQLSVL.

The V and J genes are TRBV9 and TRBJ1-2; 9 positions match TRBD1. V lost 0 bases, J lost 4 bases, and 7 bases stayed unmatched. The CDR3 runs to 16 residues. CDR1 SGDLS and CDR2 YYNGEE come from the germline V gene. The DNA for the CDR3 is TGTGCCAGCAGCGTAGATTCAGGGACAGGGACCTATGGCTACACCTTC. Protein: CASSVDSGTGTYGYTF.